This T cell receptor beta chain was obtained from a study of T-cell reconstitution after alpha-beta-depleted transplantation in children. V shed 7 bases, J shed 1 base, and the junction held 5 bases outside the gene matches. The CDR3 spans 15 residues. For TCRbeta, the library was prepared with unique molecular identifiers. TCRdb passed the PCR reads through MiXCR, listing each CDR3 protein once. Of around 340,000 distinct CDR3 sequences listed, about an eighth are singletons. This clonotype was seen at least ten times. The sequencing here drew on PBMCs, taken from the stem cell graft. The J gene is TRBJ2-2, the V gene TRBV12-3 or TRBV12-4; 8 bases line up with TRBD1. The TCR originated in a human donor who donated a stem cell graft to a child with Fanconi anemia. The CDR3 bases are TGTGCCAGCACCCTACAGGGGGGGAACACCGGGGAGCTGTTTTTT. This codes for CASTLQGGNTGELFF.